This T cell receptor (beta chain) was identified during a study of Ad26.COV2.S vaccination and SARS-CoV-2 variants. Only in-frame clones appear in the TCRdb table, and some are missing; sequencing was by immunoSEQ multiplex PCR. The table includes about 440,000 clones, 90% detected once. Specified treatment: about 20 received Ad26.COV2.S at low or high dose, single or two shots; a few received placebo; per-sample allocation not given. Collection of samples fell on day 63 after the first vaccine or placebo injection. The administered vaccine (an Ad26 vector) expressed Wuhan-strain SARS-CoV-2 spike. On this clone: The sample holds other DNA sequences that translate to the same CDR3.

The CDR3 totals 14 residues. Trimming shortened V by 1 base and J by 4 bases, and 9 bases separated the two germline ends. CDR1 is SGHRS and CDR2 is YFSETQ in the germline V gene. The specimen was peripheral blood, collected in a trial of Ad26.COV2.S vaccine versus placebo. The sequence was obtained from a person between 18 and 65 years old who received the Ad26.COV2.S COVID-19 vaccine or a placebo. The chain has TRBV5-1 and TRBJ1-3; possible D gene TRBD1, 6 bases. Here the CDR3 DNA reads TGCGCCAGCAGCTTGACAGGGCCGGGAAACACCATATATTTT. Its protein is CASSLTGPGNTIYF.